The clone carrying this T cell receptor (beta chain) has at least ten counts. Antigen specificity is unknown. This sample was included in a study of blood T cells in healthy people across ages. Whole-study results and caveats: TCR beta diversity was tightly associated with the proportion of naive T cells. While age rose, TCR beta diversity per million T cells dropped in a roughly linear way.

The germline gives CDR1 MDHEN, CDR2 SYDVKM. The CDR3 sequence is 14 residues long. V shed 3 bases and J shed 7 bases, with 16 bases lying between them. The authors ran a second PCR of roughly 6 to 12 cycles using a sample-barcoded 5' primer and a J-beta primer mix. TCRdb analysed the 5' RACE reads with MiXCR anew, one entry per CDR3 protein. The profile shows around 1,700,000 distinct CDR3 sequences, over 25% of them singletons. Sequenced: blood. The sequence was obtained from a woman aged 25 to 39 in good health. V and J are TRBV28 and TRBJ2-7; TRBD1 is a possible D gene (7 bases). The CDR3 coding sequence is TGTGCCAGCAGTTTCGCGGGACAGCCTCGAGAGCAGTACTTC. Protein product: CASSFAGQPREQYF.